Shown below are 16 T cell receptor beta chains from a single sample sequenced in a study of regulatory and conventional T cells in RAG deficiency. Blood CD4+ CD25-high CD127-low regulatory T cells supplied the genomic DNA template. Clones were read by immunoSEQ multiplex PCR, and TCRdb kept only the in-frame ones, dropping some. The repertoire consists of more than 9,500 clones, with approximately 93% occurring once and the leading ten covering roughly 1.4%. The same data also went into a second study, on regulatory T cells. From that report: The PCR used 52 TRBV and 13 TRBJ primers.

Sequences were obtained from CD127- CD25+ CD4+ Tregs sorted from blood. The source of these receptors is a human donor in good health.

The chain employs TRBV6-5 and TRBJ1-5; a possible D gene is TRBD1 (5 bases). Trimming left V 6 bases short and J 0 bases short, with 9 bases between. This CDR3 is 14 amino acids long. Germline loops: CDR1 MNHEY, CDR2 SVGAGI. The CDR3 here is CASRRGISNQPQHF. In DNA form, the CDR3 reads TGTGCCAGCAGAAGGGGAATTAGCAATCAGCCCCAGCATTTT.

A remark on this clone: This sample includes further DNA sequences coding for the same CDR3. This chain connects TRBV5-1 to TRBJ2-5, with 10 nucleotides matching TRBD2. The CDR3 sequence is 15 residues long. Trimming at V came to 4 bases and at J to 0 bases, leaving 3 bases not matched to a gene. The germline CDR1 and CDR2 sequences are SGHRS and YFSETQ. CDR3 nucleotide sequence: TGCGCCAGCAGCCCCGGACTAGCGGACCAAGAGACCCAGTACTTC. Protein: CASSPGLADQETQYF.

The chain employs TRBV4-2 and TRBJ2-3; no clear D. Germline CDR1 and CDR2: LGHNA and YNFKEQ. The CDR3 length is 16 residues. With 1 base removed from V and 0 bases from J, the gap between germline ends came to 11 bases. The CDR3 DNA sequence: TGTGCCAGCAGCCAAGTTTCGGCGGCGAGCACAGATACGCAGTATTTT. Amino acids: CASSQVSAASTDTQYF.

The chain carries TRBV23-1 and TRBJ1-2, with TRBD1 matching over 9 bases. TRBV23-1 is marked as an open reading frame, function uncertain. CDR3 length equals 15 residues. Unmatched junction bases numbered 7, after V lost 5 bases and J lost 3 bases. The chain's CDR3 is CASSWRDRAYYGYTF. DNA of the CDR3: TGCGCCAGCAGTTGGAGGGACAGGGCGTACTATGGCTACACCTTC.

V usage is TRBV6-6 and J usage is TRBJ2-5; 7 bases align to TRBD1. The CDR3 loop spans 15 amino acids. The germline V gene encodes CDR1 MNHNY and CDR2 SVGAGI (reference sequence). V shed 5 bases and J 2 bases; nucleotides not matched to a gene: 8. CDR3: CASSLYRQGQETQYF. The CDR3 nucleotides are TGTGCCAGCAGTCTCTATAGACAGGGACAAGAGACCCAGTACTTC.

The chain joins TRBV19 to TRBJ2-1; 7 bases are a match to TRBD1. Germline CDR1 and CDR2: LNHDA and SQIVND (reference sequence). The length of the CDR3 is 12 residues. V trimming: 5 bases; J trimming: 9 bases; junction bases outside the gene matches: 4. Written as DNA, the CDR3 is TGTGCCAGTAGTGTATACAGGGGTGAGCAGTTCTTC. Protein product: CASSVYRGEQFF.

The V call is TRBV11-2, the J call TRBJ2-7; 7 nucleotides match TRBD1. V lost 1 base to trimming and J lost 5 bases; unmatched junction nucleotides: 8. The length of the CDR3 is 15 residues. Germline V gives CDR1 SGHAT, CDR2 FQNNGV. The CDR3 spells CASSLVDRAVDEQYF. The CDR3 DNA sequence: TGTGCCAGCAGCTTAGTTGACAGGGCCGTGGACGAGCAGTACTTC.

This clone was detected only once. The chain recombines TRBV4-1 with TRBJ2-3; 12 bases fit TRBD2. Germline V gives CDR1 MGHRA, CDR2 YSYEKL. V dropped 6 bases and J dropped 1; count of bases not matched to a gene: 2. The CDR3 loop spans 15 amino acids. CDR3 in DNA: TGCGCCAGCAGGCGGACTAGCGGGGGCACAGATACGCAGTATTTT. It is translated as CASRRTSGGTDTQYF.

The V gene is TRBV7-6, the J gene TRBJ1-6, with D hard to call. CDR1 and CDR2 from the germline V gene are SGHVS and FNYEAQ. The CDR3 has 15 residues. Between the trimmed V and J ends, which lost 5 bases and 6 bases, there was a span of 14 bases. Here the CDR3 reads CASSQAGRGNSPLHF. CDR3 bases: TGTGCCAGCAGCCAAGCCGGGCGGGGTAATTCACCCCTCCACTTT. The variable domain in full, completed from reference TRBV7-6 and TRBJ1-6, reads GAGVSQSPRYKVTKRGQDVALRCDPISGHVSLYWYRQALGQGPEFLTYFNYEAQQDKSGLPNDRFSAERPEGSISTLTIQRTEQRDSAMYRCASSQAGRGNSPLHFGNGTRLTVT.

The chain joins TRBV10-3 to TRBJ1-1; D possibly corresponds to TRBD1 (5 bases). Germline V lookup: CDR1 ENHRY, CDR2 SYGVKD. The CDR3 runs 14 residues. V was cut by 4 bases and J by 1 base, with 10 bases left in between. The CDR3 here is CAISAGRENTEAFF. DNA for the CDR3: TGTGCCATCAGTGCTGGCAGGGAGAACACTGAAGCTTTCTTT.

The chain couples TRBV7-3 to TRBJ2-3, with a tentative D call TRBD2 (5 bases). Trimming stripped 5 bases from V and 0 bases from J, with 6 bases between. CDR1 and CDR2 from the germline V gene are SGHTA and FQGTGA. The CDR3 sequence is 13 residues long. CDR3 sequence reads: CASSPGSTDTQYF. The CDR3 nucleotides are TGTGCCAGCAGCCCGGGAAGCACAGATACGCAGTATTTT.

This chain connects TRBV6-5 to TRBJ1-2; tentatively, D is TRBD1 (6 bases). Trimming removed 6 bases at V and 5 bases at J, with 13 bases between. The CDR3 sequence is 13 residues long. CDR1 is MNHEY and CDR2 is SVGAGI in the germline V gene. CDR3 sequence reads: CASRPDRDYGYTF. The CDR3 nucleotides are TGTGCCAGCAGACCGGACAGAGATTATGGCTACACCTTC.

V is TRBV7-9 and J is TRBJ1-1; D ambiguous. The CDR3 is 13 amino acids. The V end lost 5 bases, the J end lost 6 bases, and 13 bases lay between the germline ends. The germline CDR1 and CDR2 sequences are SEHNR and FQNEAQ (reference sequence). The CDR3 is CASSPRAIAEAFF. Here the CDR3 DNA reads TGTGCCAGCAGCCCCCGCGCAATCGCTGAAGCTTTCTTT.

The chain links TRBV5-1 to TRBJ2-1, with D maybe TRBD1 (5 bases). Trimming took off 1 base at V and 5 bases at J, with 13 bases between the two ends. The CDR3 has 15 residues. Germline CDR1 is SGHRS and CDR2 is YFSETQ. The CDR3 DNA is TGCGCCAGCAGCTTGTCGAGACAGTACGACAATGAGCAGTTCTTC. Encoded protein: CASSLSRQYDNEQFF. The full variable domain, in which reference TRBV5-1 and TRBJ2-1 provide the parts outside the CDR3, is KAGVTQTPRYLIKTRGQQVTLSCSPISGHRSVSWYQQTPGQGLQFLFEYFSETQRNKGNFPGRFSGRQFSNSRSEMNVSTLELGDSALYLCASSLSRQYDNEQFFGPGTRLTVL.

The chain carries TRBV6-4 and TRBJ2-3; 9 nucleotides align to TRBD1. The CDR3 covers 14 residues. In germline, CDR1 is MRHNA, CDR2 SNTAGT. V trimming: 6 bases; J trimming: 1 base; junction bases outside the gene matches: 2. CDR3 sequence reads: CASSRDRGTDTQYF. The CDR3 DNA reads TGTGCCAGCAGCCGGGACAGGGGCACAGATACGCAGTATTTT.

This clone was found a few times. The gene calls are TRBV4-1 and TRBJ1-3; TRBD1 matches 7 bases. The CDR3 consists of 17 residues. CDR1 MGHRA and CDR2 YSYEKL come from the germline V gene. With V trimmed by 0 bases and J by 0 bases, 5 bases remained unmatched. The CDR3: CASSQDRYRGSGNTIYF. CDR3 sequence (DNA): TGCGCCAGCAGCCAAGATCGGTACAGGGGCTCTGGAAACACCATATATTTT.